This entry describes one TCR beta chain. Its antigen is currently unknown. V shed 1 base and J 8 bases; nucleotides not matched to a gene: 2. The germline V gene encodes CDR1 SGHTA and CDR2 FQGTGA. The CDR3 sequence is 14 residues long. The entirety of the isolated RNA underwent reverse transcription, so expressed TCRB transcripts were sequenced. Some 3.4 million reads were obtained on average from naive, central memory and regulatory T cell samples. Data came from immunoSEQ multiplex PCR; TCRdb stores just in-frame clones and leaves some out. This table has about 150,000 clones, approximately 9.9% appearing once. This entry is derived from a study of beta chain features in type 1 diabetes. Overall study results and limits: Individuals with type 1 diabetes displayed fewer insertions and more deletions at VDJ junctions. Any HLA effect on TCRB rearrangement was left unresolved by small sub-analyses. Healthy donors had naive, central memory and Treg TCRB repertoires that appeared less similar than those seen among patients.

This sequence was found in a woman under 30 in good health. The sample was central memory CD4+ T cells from blood. The rearrangement links TRBV7-3 to TRBJ2-1; 10 nucleotides align to TRBD2. CDR3 nucleotide sequence: TGTGCCAGCAGCTTAATAGCGGGGGGATATGAGCAGTTCTTC. Translation gives CASSLIAGGYEQFF.